The entry below gives a single T cell receptor (beta chain) sequence along with its context. Amplification used 60 Vbeta primers and 13 Jbeta primers. TCRdb's table, derived via immunoSEQ multiplex PCR, lists solely in-frame clones and lacks some. The sample lists some 190,000 clones, roughly 87% occurring once. The entry originates in a study of cytomegalovirus exposure and HLA in healthy donors. As for the study in general: When roughly 420 donors were genotyped, about 86% of them were found to fall in the Caucasian-associated ancestry cluster.

The CDR3 consists of 13 residues. Per the germline V gene, CDR1 is SGHRS and CDR2 is YFSETQ. V was clipped by 4 bases and J by 5 bases, with 9 bases between them. The specimen was PBMCs. The J gene is TRBJ2-2, the V gene TRBV5-1; D not resolved. The TCR comes from a boy younger than 10 in good health and CMV-seronegative. The CDR3 DNA sequence: TGCGCCAGCAGCCGTATTCGGACCGGGGAGCTGTTTTTT. It translates to CASSRIRTGELFF.